These 16 T cell receptor beta chains were sequenced from one sample in a study of blood T cell repertoires in COVID-19. Produced via immunoSEQ multiplex PCR; TCRdb's table is partial and in-frame only. The sample shows 100,000 to 150,000 clones, approximately 90% of them seen only once. The sample was peripheral blood. The source is a man aged 50 or older with active or convalescent COVID-19.

This rearrangement joins TRBV3-1 (or the pseudogene TRBV3-2) to TRBJ1-3; D possibly corresponds to TRBD1 (5 bases). The CDR3 is made up of 14 amino acids. V shed 6 bases and J shed 2 bases, with 11 bases lying between them. Germline-derived CDR1 and CDR2 are LGHDT and YNNKEL (reference sequence). The CDR3 sequence is CASRDSGAGNTIYF. CDR3 bases: TGTGCCAGCAGGGATTCGGGGGCTGGAAACACCATATATTTT.

The chain couples TRBV10-1 to TRBJ2-7, with D possibly TRBD2 on 5 matching bases. Germline V gene sequence: CDR1 WNHNN, CDR2 SYGVQD (reference sequence). Trimming removed 6 bases at V and 2 bases at J, with 11 bases between. This CDR3 is built from 13 residues. CDR3: CASSSSGTYEQYF. CDR3 nucleotide sequence: TGCGCCAGCAGCTCCAGCGGCACCTACGAGCAGTACTTC.

A single count supports this clone. The rearrangement uses TRBV6-2 or TRBV6-3 and TRBJ2-7, with D tentatively TRBD1 (5 bases). CDR1 is MNHEY and CDR2 is SVGEGT in the germline V gene. With 5 bases removed from V and 5 bases from J, the gap between germline ends came to 10 bases. This CDR3 contains 12 residues. The DNA of the CDR3 is TGTGCCAGCAGTCACAGGATGGACGAGCAGTACTTC. Translated, it gives CASSHRMDEQYF.

The count of this clone is one. The chain has TRBV27 and TRBJ1-2, with TRBD1 as a possible D gene (5 bases). This CDR3 is 13 amino acids long. Germline V lookup: CDR1 MNHEY, CDR2 SMNVEV (reference sequence). With 8 bases removed from V and 2 bases from J, the gap between germline ends came to 12 bases. The chain's CDR3 is CASGASANYGYTF. CDR3 DNA sequence: TGTGCCAGCGGGGCCAGCGCCAACTATGGCTACACCTTC.

The chain couples TRBV6-2 or TRBV6-3 to TRBJ2-7, with 7 bases that match TRBD2. Germline CDR1 and CDR2: MNHEY and SVGEGT. The CDR3 spans 13 residues. V shed 4 bases and J 0 bases; nucleotides not matched to a gene: 0. The CDR3 DNA follows: TGTGCCAGCAGTTTAGCGGGCTCCTACGAGCAGTACTTC. Its translation: CASSLAGSYEQYF.

The chain couples TRBV9 to TRBJ1-6; D uncertain. The V and J ends lost 2 bases and 7 bases respectively, with 7 bases between them. The CDR3 covers 13 residues. The germline V gene has CDR1 SGDLS and CDR2 YYNGEE. The CDR3 loop reads CASSVNMNSPLHF. The CDR3 nucleotides are TGTGCCAGCAGCGTTAACATGAATTCACCCCTCCACTTT. Based on the CDR3 plus reference TRBV9 and TRBJ1-6, the full variable domain is DSGVTQTPKHLITATGQRVTLRCSPRSGDLSVYWYQQSLDQGLQFLIQYYNGEERAKGNILERFSAQQFPDLHSELNLSSLELGDSALYFCASSVNMNSPLHFGNGTRLTVT.

This chain joins TRBV5-1 and TRBJ1-4; D is undetermined. The CDR3 covers 14 residues. The germline V gene has CDR1 SGHRS and CDR2 YFSETQ. The V gene lost 0 bases and the J gene lost 3 bases, with 6 bases spanning the gap. The CDR3 spells CASSLDSPNEKLFF. Here the CDR3 DNA reads TGCGCCAGCAGCTTGGATAGCCCTAATGAAAAACTGTTTTTT.

This chain uses TRBV5-4 with TRBJ2-2, with TRBD2 identical over 12 bases. V trimming: 3 bases; J trimming: 6 bases; junction bases outside the gene matches: 9. Germline CDR1 SGHNT, CDR2 YYREEE (reference sequence). The CDR3 loop spans 17 amino acids. The CDR3 nucleotides read TGTGCCAGCAGCTACGCTAGCGGGAGGGCCGGGGCCGGGGAGCTGTTTTTT. This translates into CASSYASGRAGAGELFF.

The rearrangement links TRBV9 to TRBJ1-2; 8 bases are a match to TRBD1. Germline V gives CDR1 SGDLS, CDR2 YYNGEE. V gave up 3 bases and J gave up 4 bases; unmatched junction bases: 8. The CDR3 is 15 amino acids. CDR3: CASSAQTGGSYGYTF. CDR3 in DNA: TGTGCCAGCAGCGCCCAAACAGGGGGTAGCTATGGCTACACCTTC.

The CDR3 region is CASSDLRGQSGTQYF. In nucleotides, the CDR3 is TGTGCCAGCAGTGACCTCCGGGGACAAAGCGGGACCCAGTACTTC. The chain links TRBV2 to TRBJ2-5; a weak D match, TRBD1 (6 bases). CDR1 and CDR2 (germline): SNHLY, FYNNEI. The CDR3 covers 15 residues. V lost 3 bases and J lost 7, with 18 bases in between.

This clone has just a few counts. The V and J genes are TRBV19 and TRBJ1-5, with D uncertain. The germline V gene has CDR1 LNHDA and CDR2 SQIVND (reference sequence). Trimming cost V 3 bases and J 0 bases, with 9 bases left between them. The CDR3 consists of 15 residues. Here the CDR3 reads CASSIRHHSNQPQHF. The CDR3 region has the DNA TGTGCCAGTAGTATTCGACATCATAGCAATCAGCCCCAGCATTTT. The full variable domain, in which reference TRBV19 and TRBJ1-5 provide the parts outside the CDR3, is DGGITQSPKYLFRKEGQNVTLSCEQNLNHDAMYWYRQDPGQGLRLIYYSQIVNDFQKGDIAEGYSVSREKKESFPLTVTSAQKNPTAFYLCASSIRHHSNQPQHFGDGTRLSIL.

The genes are TRBV3-1 (or the pseudogene TRBV3-2) and TRBJ1-4; tentative D call: TRBD1 (5 bases). Per the germline V gene, CDR1 is LGHDT and CDR2 is YNNKEL (reference sequence). V was pared by 2 bases and J by 0 bases, with 7 bases between. The CDR3 contains 15 residues. The CDR3 here is CASSQRTTTNEKLFF. The CDR3 DNA is TGTGCCAGCAGCCAACGGACAACAACTAATGAAAAACTGTTTTTT.

V and J are TRBV19 and TRBJ2-7, with D unclear. Trimming took off 4 bases at V and 7 bases at J, with 14 bases between the two ends. The CDR3 is 13 residues long. CDR1 is LNHDA, CDR2 SQIVND, per germline (reference sequence). CDR3 in amino acids: CASSRYHLQEQYF. DNA for the CDR3: TGTGCCAGTAGTAGATACCACCTTCAGGAGCAGTACTTC.

This clone was detected only once. V gene TRBV24-1 combines with J gene TRBJ1-4; 9 bases line up with TRBD1. Per germline, CDR1 KGHDR and CDR2 SFDVKD. The ends lost 2 bases at V and 8 bases at J; junction bases unmatched: 8. This CDR3 has 16 amino acids. The CDR3 nucleotides read TGTGCCACCAGTGATTCAAAACAGGGGGCGTGGGAAAAACTGTTTTTT. It encodes CATSDSKQGAWEKLFF.

This rearrangement joins TRBV5-4 to TRBJ2-7; 10 positions match TRBD2. The length of the CDR3 is 15 residues. Germline-derived CDR1 and CDR2 are SGHNT and YYREEE (reference sequence). With 5 bases clipped from V and 0 bases from J, the junction kept 5 bases outside the gene matches. DNA of the CDR3: TGTGCCAGCAGTTTAAGCGGGAGGGCCTCCTACGAGCAGTACTTC. This gives the protein CASSLSGRASYEQYF.

The chain's CDR3 is CAWSPHRTTNTGELFF. The CDR3 nucleotides are TGTGCCTGGAGTCCCCACCGGACAACGAACACCGGGGAGCTGTTTTTT. This rearrangement joins TRBV30 to TRBJ2-2; tentative D call: TRBD1 (5 bases). Trimming cost V 2 bases and J 0 bases, with 13 bases left between them. Germline V gives CDR1 GTSNPN, CDR2 SVGIG (reference sequence). The CDR3 is made up of 16 amino acids.